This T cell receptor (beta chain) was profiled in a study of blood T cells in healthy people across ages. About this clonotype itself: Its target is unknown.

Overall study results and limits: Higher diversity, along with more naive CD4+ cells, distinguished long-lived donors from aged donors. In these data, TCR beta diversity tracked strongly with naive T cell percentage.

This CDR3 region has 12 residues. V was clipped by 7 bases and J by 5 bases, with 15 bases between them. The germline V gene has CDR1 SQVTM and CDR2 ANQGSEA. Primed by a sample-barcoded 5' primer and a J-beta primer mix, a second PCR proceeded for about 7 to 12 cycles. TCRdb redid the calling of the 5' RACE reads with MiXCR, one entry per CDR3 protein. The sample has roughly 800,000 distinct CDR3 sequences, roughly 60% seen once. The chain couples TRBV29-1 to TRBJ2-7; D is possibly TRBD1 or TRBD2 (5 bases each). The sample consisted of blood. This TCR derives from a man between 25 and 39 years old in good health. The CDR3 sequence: CSAGTYIHEQYF. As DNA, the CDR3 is TGCAGCGCGGGGACCTATATACACGAGCAGTACTTC.